This T cell receptor (beta chain) derives from a study of T cells after yellow fever vaccination. TCRdb recomputed calls from the 5' RACE reads with MiXCR, one row per CDR3 protein. This table holds 610,000 or so distinct CDR3 sequences, approximately 13% found once. Source: PBMCs, taken on the day of the yellow fever booster vaccination. The receptor was isolated from a man aged 25-40 years who received the YFV17D yellow fever vaccine.

This chain's CDR3 is CATLKGGTGDTQYF. CDR3 bases: TGTGCCACCCTCAAGGGAGGGACCGGAGATACGCAGTATTTT. The chain couples TRBV12-3 or TRBV12-4 to TRBJ2-3; 7 bases fit TRBD2. V lost 10 bases, J lost 5 bases, and 12 bases stayed unmatched. CDR3 length: 14 amino acids.